The clone carrying this TCR beta chain was counted ten times or more. The memory fraction was CD4+CD45RO+CD25- cells. After constant-region reverse-primer amplification, full-length variable regions underwent semi-nested PCR with Nested Universal Primer A. TCRdb reprocessed the 5' RACE reads with MiXCR, giving one entry per CDR3 protein. The top ten hold about 2.7% of the sample, which has some 64,000 distinct CDR3 sequences, roughly 22% seen once. The ends were cut back, 4 bases at V and 1 base at J, with 14 bases in the middle. The CDR3 runs 15 residues. The germline CDR1 and CDR2 sequences are SGHRS and YFSETQ.

Source material: memory CD4+ T cells sorted from a lymph node. Described subset: memory CD4+ T cells, CD4+CD45RO+CD25-. This TCR was sampled from a female donor with breast cancer. The V call is TRBV5-1, the J call TRBJ1-1, with D perhaps TRBD1 (5 bases). CDR3 sequence (DNA): TGCGCCAGCAGCCGGATGGGGGGTTGGAACACTGAAGCTTTCTTT. This sequence encodes CASSRMGGWNTEAFF.